Each of the 10 T cell receptor beta chains below was sequenced from the same sample in a study of control samples from healthy donors and cancer patients. Method: immunoSEQ multiplex PCR; TCRdb's copy keeps in-frame clones and lacks some. The sample includes about 150,000 clones, 90% to 95% of them seen just once. The specimen was blood. Receptors originate from a woman under 30 in good health.

This chain's CDR3 is CASKPGQNQETQYF. Here the CDR3 DNA reads TGCGCCAGCAAGCCGGGACAGAACCAAGAGACCCAGTACTTC. This chain joins TRBV10-2 and TRBJ2-5; 7 nucleotides align to TRBD1. The CDR3 loop spans 14 amino acids. The germline V gene has CDR1 WSHSY and CDR2 SAAADI. With 7 bases clipped from V and 0 bases from J, the junction kept 5 bases outside the gene matches.

The J gene is TRBJ2-2, the V gene TRBV9; 8 bases match TRBD2. Germline loops: CDR1 SGDLS, CDR2 YYNGEE. The V segment lost 0 bases and the J segment 6 bases; nucleotides outside the gene matches: 7. CDR3 length: 16 amino acids. The CDR3 DNA is TGTGCCAGCAGCGTAGCGGGGGGGGTATTAGCCGGGGAGCTGTTTTTT. Translation gives CASSVAGGVLAGELFF.

The chain combines TRBV11-3 with TRBJ2-1, with D possibly being TRBD1 (6 bases). Germline CDR1 and CDR2: SGHNT and YENEEA. The CDR3 contains 15 residues. The V end was cut by 1 base, the J end by 1 base, with 8 bases between. This chain's CDR3 is CASSLVQGSYNEQFF. The CDR3 DNA follows: TGTGCCAGCAGCTTAGTGCAGGGGTCCTACAATGAGCAGTTCTTC. Full variable domain (missing parts from reference TRBV11-3 and TRBJ2-1): EAGVVQSPRYKIIEKKQPVAFWCNPISGHNTLYWYLQNLGQGPELLIRYENEEAVDDSQLPKDRFSAERLKGVDSTLKIQPAELGDSAVYLCASSLVQGSYNEQFFGPGTRLTVL.

This clone was counted only a few times. The chain is built from TRBV11-2 and TRBJ2-7; 7 bases fit TRBD2. Trimming cost V 5 bases and J 0 bases; bases outside gene matches: 7. This CDR3 has 15 amino acids. The V gene's germline CDR1 is SGHAT and CDR2 FQNNGV. DNA of the CDR3: TGTGCCAGCAGCCCACTAGCGTTGAGCTCCTACGAGCAGTACTTC. Translated: CASSPLALSSYEQYF.

The chain has TRBV7-9 and TRBJ1-5; no definite D call. The germline gives CDR1 SEHNR, CDR2 FQNEAQ (reference sequence). Trimming stripped 3 bases from V and 2 bases from J, with 8 bases between. The CDR3 sequence is 14 residues long. The CDR3 DNA reads TGTGCCAGCAGCTTTGACCACGGCAATCAGCCCCAGCATTTT. Its protein is CASSFDHGNQPQHF. The whole variable domain, remainder taken from reference TRBV7-9 and TRBJ1-5, is DTGVSQNPRHKITKRGQNVTFRCDPISEHNRLYWYRQTLGQGPEFLTYFQNEAQLEKSRLLSDRFSAERPKGSFSTLEIQRTEQGDSAMYLCASSFDHGNQPQHFGDGTRLSIL.

V gene TRBV5-4 combines with J gene TRBJ2-2; unclear D gene. Trimming left V 2 bases short and J 6 bases short, with 8 bases between. CDR3 length equals 13 residues. Germline V lookup: CDR1 SGHNT, CDR2 YYREEE (reference sequence). The CDR3 loop reads CASSFTEAGELFF. The CDR3 bases are TGTGCCAGCAGCTTTACGGAAGCCGGGGAGCTGTTTTTT.

V and J are TRBV10-2 and TRBJ1-4; 7 bases map to TRBD1. V was pared by 8 bases and J by 4 bases, with 4 bases of the junction left unmatched. Germline V lookup: CDR1 WSHSY, CDR2 SAAADI. This CDR3 has 13 amino acids. The DNA of the CDR3 is TGCGCCAGCGAGACAGGGAATAATGAAAAACTGTTTTTT. Protein sequence: CASETGNNEKLFF.

This chain connects TRBV19 to TRBJ2-7, with 7 bases matching TRBD1. This CDR3 spans 13 amino acids. Germline V gene lookup returns CDR1 LNHDA and CDR2 SQIVND (reference sequence). V lost 4 bases and J lost 4; bases outside the gene matches: 4. The DNA for the CDR3 is TGTGCCAGTAGTAGAGGGGGCAAGTACGAGCAGTACTTC. Translating it yields CASSRGGKYEQYF.

The CDR3 coding sequence is TGTGCCAGTAGTATTCCCAGCGGGGGAGGCGAGCAGTACTTC. It yields the protein CASSIPSGGGEQYF. V gene TRBV19 combines with J gene TRBJ2-7; 8 bases map to TRBD2. This CDR3 is 14 amino acids long. The germline V gene encodes CDR1 LNHDA and CDR2 SQIVND (reference sequence). V was clipped by 3 bases and J by 6 bases; unmatched bases: 7.

The rearrangement joins TRBV5-1 to TRBJ2-3; TRBD1 matches at 7 bases. The CDR3 consists of 15 residues. The trim removed 3 bases at V and 6 bases at J, leaving 10 bases unmatched. CDR1 is SGHRS and CDR2 is YFSETQ in the germline V gene. CDR3 sequence (DNA): TGCGCCAGCAGCTGGGGTGACAGGGAGACGGATACGCAGTATTTT. It is translated as CASSWGDRETDTQYF.